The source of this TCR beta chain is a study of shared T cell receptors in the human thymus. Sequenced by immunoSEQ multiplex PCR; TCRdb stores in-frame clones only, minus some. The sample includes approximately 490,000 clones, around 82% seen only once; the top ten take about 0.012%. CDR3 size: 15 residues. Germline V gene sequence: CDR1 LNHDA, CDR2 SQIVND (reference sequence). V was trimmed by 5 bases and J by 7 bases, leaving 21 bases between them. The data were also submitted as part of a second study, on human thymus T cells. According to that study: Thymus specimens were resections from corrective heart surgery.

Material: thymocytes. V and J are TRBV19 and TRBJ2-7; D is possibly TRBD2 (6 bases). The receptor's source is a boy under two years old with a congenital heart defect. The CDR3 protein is CASSPTRTGDDEQYF. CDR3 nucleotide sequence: TGTGCCAGTAGTCCCACCCGGACGGGAGACGATGAGCAGTACTTC.